Below are 2 T cell receptor beta chains sequenced from a single sample in a study of regulatory T cells in long-lasting Graves disease (TCRdb year 2021). The intended sense of this specimen's time point label: newly diagnosed GD, antithyroid drugs for less than 3 months. RNA was extracted from PBMCs in TRIzol for both TCR sequencing and RNA sequencing. The library was produced with multiplex PCR. The sequencer was an Illumina HiSeq 4000. iRepertoire HTBI primers and Arm-PCR amplification of CDR3 regions were used to construct TCR beta libraries. The raw public data were reprocessed by TCRdb itself: fastp quality trimming at Q25, MiXCR clonotype calling, in-frame beta chains only. CDR3 protein sequences are deduplicated, and each keeps its most common genes and DNA. The sample includes about 360,000 distinct CDR3 sequences, with under 20% observed a single time. The ten largest clonotypes hold 20% to 25% of the sample.

The sample also formed part of further work on T cells in Graves' hyperthyroidism and ophthalmopathy.

The sample here was peripheral blood mononuclear cells (PBMCs), taken at new diagnosis, from a patient treated with antithyroid drugs. These TCRs come from a woman aged 18-30 years with Graves disease. Donor details come from another sample of the same person, matched by shared clones.

This clonotype showed up many times. The rearrangement uses TRBV5-6 and TRBJ2-1; no firm D call. Germline CDR1 and CDR2: SGHDT and YYEEEE. V was clipped by 2 bases and J by 9 bases, with 18 bases between them. This CDR3 comprises 15 residues. CDR3 residues: CASSFFLPSPGEQFF. As DNA, the CDR3 is TGTGCCAGCAGCTTCTTTCTCCCTTCCCCCGGTGAGCAGTTCTTC. Drawing the rest from reference TRBV5-6 and TRBJ2-1, the complete variable domain is DAGVTQSPTHLIKTRGQQVTLRCSPKSGHDTVSWYQQALGQGPQFIFQYYEEEERQRGNFPDRFSGHQFPNYSSELNVNALLLGDSALYLCASSFFLPSPGEQFFGPGTRLTVL.

The chain joins TRBV18 to TRBJ2-2; tentatively, D is TRBD2 (5 bases). CDR1 is KGHSH and CDR2 is LQKENI in the germline V gene. The CDR3 has 14 residues. V lost 2 bases and J lost 10, with 14 bases in between. The CDR3 nucleotides read TGTGCCAGCTCACCAGATAACGGAGGCGTGGAGCTGTTTTTT. Its protein product is CASSPDNGGVELFF.